These T cell receptor beta chains were read from a single sample in a study of human T cells and chemical hapten exposure. TCRdb re-analysed the RACE reads in MiXCR, keeping a single row per CDR3 protein. In the table there are 300,000 to 450,000 distinct CDR3 sequences, 4.5% to 5.5% of which are singletons. Source: whole blood, taken in connection with sensitization to the hapten diphenylcyclopropenone (DPC). The source is a woman under 30 with alopecia areata. Some clones in this sample may be carry-over from other donors' samples. CDR3s include the opening cysteine and the closing phenylalanine or tryptophan. Each record gives: V gene, J gene, D gene, clone size, CDR3 DNA, CDR3 protein. The D gene is left open where the match is weak. Rows may omit the clone size; those that give it use once, few, many or a size class.

v_gene: TRBV12-3/TRBV12-4; j_gene: TRBJ2-5; d_gene: TRBD2; abundance: many; CDR3nt: TGTGCCAGCGCGACGGGGGTTCGGGGGGGGACCCAGTACTTC; CDR3aa: CASATGVRGGTQYF
v_gene: TRBV18; j_gene: TRBJ1-2; d_gene: -; abundance: few; CDR3nt: TGTGCCAGCTCACAAGGAAGGCAGACTGACTATGGCTACACCTTC; CDR3aa: CASSQGRQTDYGYTF
v_gene: TRBV3-1; j_gene: TRBJ2-7; d_gene: -; abundance: many; CDR3nt: TGTGCCAGCAGCCAAGAACAGGGCTACGAGCAGTACTTC; CDR3aa: CASSQEQGYEQYF
v_gene: TRBV10-3; j_gene: TRBJ2-7; d_gene: -; abundance: many; CDR3nt: TGTGCCATCAGTGAGCCCAGGACACCGAGCTCCTACGAGCAGTACTTC; CDR3aa: CAISEPRTPSSYEQYF
v_gene: TRBV6-1; j_gene: TRBJ2-1; d_gene: TRBD2; abundance: many; CDR3nt: TGTGCCAGCAGTGAAGTAGCGGGGACCCGCAATGAGCAGTTCTTC; CDR3aa: CASSEVAGTRNEQFF
v_gene: TRBV12-3/TRBV12-4; j_gene: TRBJ2-7; d_gene: -; abundance: many; CDR3nt: TGTGCCAGTCGGGGGGACAGTCGGCCCTACGAGCAGTACTTC; CDR3aa: CASRGDSRPYEQYF
v_gene: TRBV6-2/TRBV6-3; j_gene: TRBJ1-5; d_gene: TRBD1; abundance: many; CDR3nt: TGTGCCAGCAGTTACGGGTGGTCCGTCGCGGGACAGGGCAATCAGCCCCAGCATTTT; CDR3aa: CASSYGWSVAGQGNQPQHF
v_gene: TRBV18; j_gene: TRBJ1-5; d_gene: TRBD1; abundance: few; CDR3nt: TGTGCCAGCTCACCTACGGGACAGTTAAATCAGCCCCAGCATTTT; CDR3aa: CASSPTGQLNQPQHF
v_gene: TRBV28; j_gene: TRBJ1-1; d_gene: -; abundance: many; CDR3nt: TGTGCCAGCAGGACCGGGACCCCGAACACTGAAGCTTTCTTT; CDR3aa: CASRTGTPNTEAFF
v_gene: TRBV13; j_gene: TRBJ2-1; d_gene: TRBD2; abundance: many; CDR3nt: TGTGCCAGCAGCACGAAGGACGGGGGGGCCCCTTACAATGAGCAGTTCTTC; CDR3aa: CASSTKDGGAPYNEQFF
v_gene: TRBV5-4; j_gene: TRBJ2-3; d_gene: -; abundance: -; CDR3nt: TGTGCCAGCAGCTTGGATAGTCTAGGGGGAGATACGCAGTATTTT; CDR3aa: CASSLDSLGGDTQYF
v_gene: TRBV20-1; j_gene: TRBJ2-3; d_gene: -; abundance: few; CDR3nt: TGCAGTGCTCCCCCCTTCCCAGATACGCAGTATTTT; CDR3aa: CSAPPFPDTQYF
v_gene: TRBV4-1; j_gene: TRBJ1-2; d_gene: TRBD1; abundance: many; CDR3nt: TGCGCCAGCAGCCAACCAACCCAGGGGGACTATGGCTACACCTTC; CDR3aa: CASSQPTQGDYGYTF
v_gene: TRBV20-1; j_gene: TRBJ2-5; d_gene: TRBD2; abundance: many; CDR3nt: TGCAGTGCTAGAGATTTCCAGCGGGGGGTTCAAGAGACCCAGTACTTC; CDR3aa: CSARDFQRGVQETQYF
v_gene: TRBV5-6; j_gene: TRBJ1-1; d_gene: -; abundance: few; CDR3nt: TGTGCCAGCAGCTTGGGCCGTTGGGGGCCCACTGAAGCTTTCTTT; CDR3aa: CASSLGRWGPTEAFF
v_gene: TRBV5-6; j_gene: TRBJ2-3; d_gene: TRBD1; abundance: few; CDR3nt: TGTGCCAGCAGCCCGGAGGGGACAGGGTACGATACGCAGTATTTT; CDR3aa: CASSPEGTGYDTQYF
v_gene: TRBV4-3; j_gene: TRBJ2-2; d_gene: TRBD2; abundance: many; CDR3nt: TGCGCCAGCAGCCAAGCTCGGCGGGGGGGAACCGGGGAGCTGTTTTTT; CDR3aa: CASSQARRGGTGELFF
v_gene: TRBV27; j_gene: TRBJ2-1; d_gene: TRBD2; abundance: few; CDR3nt: TGTGCCAGCAGTTTATTTTTGCGGGGGGAGCAGTTCTTC; CDR3aa: CASSLFLRGEQFF
v_gene: TRBV11-2; j_gene: TRBJ1-3; d_gene: -; abundance: many; CDR3nt: TGTGCCAGCAGCTCCCCAGGGTTCGTGAGTACCCTTGGAAACACCATATATTTT; CDR3aa: CASSSPGFVSTLGNTIYF
v_gene: TRBV5-1; j_gene: TRBJ2-1; d_gene: -; abundance: few; CDR3nt: TGCGCCAGCAGCATATCCGACAGGTCCGATGAGCAGTTCTTC; CDR3aa: CASSISDRSDEQFF
v_gene: TRBV9; j_gene: TRBJ2-1; d_gene: -; abundance: few; CDR3nt: TGTGCCAGCAGCCCACCCGGGGCAGATTACAATGAGCAGTTCTTC; CDR3aa: CASSPPGADYNEQFF
v_gene: TRBV4-3; j_gene: TRBJ2-3; d_gene: TRBD2; abundance: -; CDR3nt: TGCGCCAGCAGCCAGCGACTAGCGGATTTCACAGATACGCAGTATTTT; CDR3aa: CASSQRLADFTDTQYF
v_gene: TRBV9; j_gene: TRBJ2-7; d_gene: TRBD1; abundance: few; CDR3nt: TGTGCCAGCAGCGTAACCGGACAGGGGGACTACGAGCAGTACTTC; CDR3aa: CASSVTGQGDYEQYF
v_gene: TRBV20-1; j_gene: TRBJ1-5; d_gene: -; abundance: many; CDR3nt: TGCAGTGCTAGAGTCGCAGTTAGCAATCAGCCCCAGCATTTT; CDR3aa: CSARVAVSNQPQHF
v_gene: TRBV7-6; j_gene: TRBJ1-1; d_gene: TRBD1; abundance: many; CDR3nt: TGTGCCAGCAGCTTAAGGACAGGGGCGGACACTGAAGCTTTCTTT; CDR3aa: CASSLRTGADTEAFF
v_gene: TRBV12-3/TRBV12-4; j_gene: TRBJ2-5; d_gene: -; abundance: many; CDR3nt: TGTGCCAGCACCAACCAAGGGTTCCAAGAGACCCAGTACTTC; CDR3aa: CASTNQGFQETQYF
v_gene: TRBV18; j_gene: TRBJ1-2; d_gene: -; abundance: few; CDR3nt: TGTGCCAGCTCACCACCGTCGGGACTCCGGGATCGTGGCTACACCTTC; CDR3aa: CASSPPSGLRDRGYTF
v_gene: TRBV27; j_gene: TRBJ2-7; d_gene: TRBD2; abundance: many; CDR3nt: TGTGCCAGCTCAGGCGGGGGCTCCTACGAGCAGTACTTC; CDR3aa: CASSGGGSYEQYF
v_gene: TRBV6-5; j_gene: TRBJ2-7; d_gene: -; abundance: many; CDR3nt: TGTGCCAGCAGTTACTCGACGCGGGGCGAGCAGTACTTC; CDR3aa: CASSYSTRGEQYF
v_gene: TRBV9; j_gene: TRBJ2-1; d_gene: -; abundance: -; CDR3nt: TGTGCCAGCAGCGTAGAGGCGGGTAACAATGAGCAGTTCTTC; CDR3aa: CASSVEAGNNEQFF
v_gene: TRBV7-2; j_gene: TRBJ2-5; d_gene: TRBD1; abundance: few; CDR3nt: TGTGCCAGCAGCACAACCCGGACAGGGCCACAAGAGACCCAGTACTTC; CDR3aa: CASSTTRTGPQETQYF
v_gene: TRBV11-2; j_gene: TRBJ2-1; d_gene: TRBD2; abundance: -; CDR3nt: TGTGCCAGCAGCGTAAACGGGGGGGCAGCCTACAATGAGCAGTTCTTC; CDR3aa: CASSVNGGAAYNEQFF
v_gene: TRBV27; j_gene: TRBJ1-1; d_gene: TRBD1; abundance: many; CDR3nt: TGTGCCAGCAGTTCGTTACAGGGGTTTCGCCCTGAAGCTTTCTTT; CDR3aa: CASSSLQGFRPEAFF
v_gene: TRBV6-5; j_gene: TRBJ2-2; d_gene: -; abundance: -; CDR3nt: TGTGCCAGCAGTTACGGTGTTGGGGAGTACACCGGGGAGCTGTTTTTT; CDR3aa: CASSYGVGEYTGELFF
v_gene: TRBV5-1; j_gene: TRBJ1-2; d_gene: -; abundance: many; CDR3nt: TGCGCCAGCAGCTTGTCGGCGGACAAAGATGGCTACACCTTC; CDR3aa: CASSLSADKDGYTF
v_gene: TRBV7-9; j_gene: TRBJ1-1; d_gene: -; abundance: -; CDR3nt: TGTGCCAGCAGCTTAATGGGGGGATGGACTGAAGCTTTCTTT; CDR3aa: CASSLMGGWTEAFF
v_gene: TRBV29-1; j_gene: TRBJ1-5; d_gene: -; abundance: -; CDR3nt: TGCAGCGCATCGAGCAGGGGACAGCCCCAGCATTTT; CDR3aa: CSASSRGQPQHF
v_gene: TRBV4-1; j_gene: TRBJ1-1; d_gene: -; abundance: -; CDR3nt: TGCGCCAGCAGCCAAGATAACGGGGGACGGAACACTGAAGCTTTCTTT; CDR3aa: CASSQDNGGRNTEAFF
v_gene: TRBV7-6; j_gene: TRBJ1-3; d_gene: -; abundance: many; CDR3nt: TGTGCCAGCAGCTCCCGAGGGGCAGAGCCTGGAAACACCATATATTTT; CDR3aa: CASSSRGAEPGNTIYF
v_gene: TRBV5-1; j_gene: TRBJ2-3; d_gene: -; abundance: many; CDR3nt: TGCGCCAGCAGCTCTGGGGCAGCGAACTTTGATACGCAGTATTTT; CDR3aa: CASSSGAANFDTQYF